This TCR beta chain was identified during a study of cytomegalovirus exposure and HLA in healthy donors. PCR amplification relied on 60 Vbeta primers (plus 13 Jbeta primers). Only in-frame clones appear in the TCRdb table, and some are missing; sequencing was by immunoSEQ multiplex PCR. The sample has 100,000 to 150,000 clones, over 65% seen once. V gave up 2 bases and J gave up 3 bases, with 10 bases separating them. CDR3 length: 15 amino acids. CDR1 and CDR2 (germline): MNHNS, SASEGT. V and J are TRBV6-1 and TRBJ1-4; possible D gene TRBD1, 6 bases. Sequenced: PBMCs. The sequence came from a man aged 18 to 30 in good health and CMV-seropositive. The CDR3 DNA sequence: TGTGCCAGCAGTGAAACAGGGTCGTCTAATGAAAAACTGTTTTTT. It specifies CASSETGSSNEKLFF.